The 14 T cell receptor beta chains listed next were all sequenced from one sample in a study of vaccination effects on CD4 cells after COVID-19. Under the ViraFEST assay, PBMC were stimulated with viral peptide pools so that antigen-specific CD4+ T cells expanded. Sequencing was performed afterwards. After more than 8 days in culture, the CD4+ T cells were isolated. Participants each got two BNT162b2 or mRNA-1273 vaccine doses. Generated by immunoSEQ multiplex PCR, the TCRdb table keeps only in-frame clones and is missing some. This sample carries roughly 59,000 clones, approximately 78% of them seen once, and the ten largest clones take 2%. Their cognate antigens are unknown. This specimen was CD4+ T cells from PBMCs cultured with HCoV-OC43 spike peptides, taken after COVID-19 vaccination. Sample subset: HCoV-OC43 spike overlapping peptide pool stimulation. These receptors all stem from a human donor who received a COVID-19 vaccine.

V gene TRBV6-6 combines with J gene TRBJ2-3, with TRBD2 identical over 9 bases. Germline V gene lookup returns CDR1 MNHNY and CDR2 SVGAGI (reference sequence). This CDR3 spans 15 amino acids. J was trimmed by 8 bases and V by 2 bases; bases with no gene match: 8. CDR3 DNA: TGTGCCAGCAGTTACGGGCGGGGGGGCCCAGGTACGCAGTATTTT. Protein product: CASSYGRGGPGTQYF.

The chain recombines TRBV24-1 with TRBJ2-5; weak D call: TRBD1 (5 bases). Germline CDR1 is KGHDR and CDR2 is SFDVKD. The CDR3 runs 13 residues. The V end was cut by 0 bases, the J end by 4 bases, with 5 bases between. The CDR3 region has the DNA TGTGCCACCAGTGATTTGAGGGGAGAGACCCAGTACTTC. This gives the protein CATSDLRGETQYF.

DNA of the CDR3: TGTGCCAGCAGCTTGGGTAGCGGGGTTTCGTACTTC. Encoded protein: CASSLGSGVSYF. The J gene is TRBJ2-4, the V gene TRBV5-6; TRBD2 matches 8 bases. The CDR3 consists of 12 residues. The germline gives CDR1 SGHDT, CDR2 YYEEEE. V was clipped by 0 bases and J by 15 bases; unmatched bases: 5.

The rearrangement uses TRBV12-3 or TRBV12-4 and TRBJ1-5; the D is unclear. V was trimmed by 1 base and J by 3 bases, leaving 4 bases between them. CDR3 length equals 13 residues. This chain's CDR3 is CASSLGHNQPQHF. The CDR3 DNA reads TGTGCCAGCAGTTTAGGACACAATCAGCCCCAGCATTTT.

The V gene is TRBV6-4, the J gene TRBJ1-1; D is unclear. The CDR3 length is 15 residues. Per the germline V gene, CDR1 is MRHNA and CDR2 is SNTAGT. Trimming stripped 4 bases from V and 1 base from J, with 13 bases between. Written as DNA, the CDR3 is TGTGCCAGCAGTGCCCCGTTACATCGGAACACTGAAGCTTTCTTT. Amino acid sequence: CASSAPLHRNTEAFF.

J is TRBJ2-6 and V is TRBV5-6; D is unresolved. Trimming pared 4 bases from V and 1 base from J, leaving 9 bases between. Germline CDR1 reads SGHDT; CDR2 reads YYEEEE. This CDR3 contains 15 residues. CDR3: CASSPRRSGANVLTF. The CDR3 DNA reads as TGTGCCAGCAGCCCCCGCAGATCTGGGGCCAACGTCCTGACTTTC.

V is TRBV12-2 and J is TRBJ2-7; the table's D call TRBD1 went unverified against the DNA. TRBV12-2 is described as a pseudogene. The CDR3 totals 16 residues. CDR3: CASRLKGTAFSYEQYV. In nucleotides, the CDR3 is TGTGCAAGTCGCTTAAAGGGGACAGCGTTCTCCTACGAGCAGTACGTC.

This chain joins TRBV5-4 and TRBJ1-2, with D possibly matching TRBD1 (5 bases). The germline gives CDR1 SGHNT, CDR2 YYREEE (reference sequence). Deletions cut 4 bases from V and 2 bases from J, with 12 bases between. The CDR3 length is 14 residues. CDR3 coding DNA: TGTGCCAGCAGCCCTGGTGGGGGAAACTATGGCTACACCTTC. Translating gives CASSPGGGNYGYTF.

A few counts support this clone. The rearrangement links TRBV7-9 to TRBJ2-1, with D hard to call. The V end lost 1 base, the J end lost 0 bases, and 10 bases lay between the germline ends. The CDR3 covers 16 residues. CDR1 is SEHNR, CDR2 FQNEAQ, per germline (reference sequence). CDR3 sequence: CASSLDGKSSYNEQFF. The CDR3 nucleotides read TGTGCCAGCAGCTTAGATGGCAAGAGCTCCTACAATGAGCAGTTCTTC. Full variable domain (outside the CDR3, taken from reference TRBV7-9 and TRBJ2-1): DTGVSQNPRHKITKRGQNVTFRCDPISEHNRLYWYRQTLGQGPEFLTYFQNEAQLEKSRLLSDRFSAERPKGSFSTLEIQRTEQGDSAMYLCASSLDGKSSYNEQFFGPGTRLTVL.

The J gene is TRBJ2-1, the V gene TRBV15; 9 nucleotides align to TRBD1. The V and J ends lost 3 bases and 5 bases, in that order; junction bases with no gene match: 5. Per germline, CDR1 LNHNV and CDR2 YYDKDF (reference sequence). The CDR3 has 15 amino acids. CDR3 residues: CATSRGQGGDNEQFF. CDR3 nucleotides: TGTGCCACCAGCAGGGGACAGGGTGGGGACAATGAGCAGTTCTTC.

The genes are TRBV10-1 and TRBJ2-3; TRBD2 might be the D (5 bases). The V gene's germline CDR1 is WNHNN and CDR2 SYGVQD (reference sequence). Trimming took 2 bases from V and 6 from J, leaving 6 bases between them. This CDR3 has 12 amino acids. The CDR3 region has the DNA TGCGCCAGCAGTGAGAGGGAGGATACGCAGTATTTT. Translation gives CASSEREDTQYF.

This clone was found a few times. The rearrangement uses TRBV5-1 and TRBJ2-1, with a weak D call TRBD2 (6 bases). Per germline, CDR1 SGHRS and CDR2 YFSETQ. CDR3 length: 14 residues. V lost 4 bases and J 4 bases, leaving 12 bases between the germline ends. In nucleotides, the CDR3 is TGCGCCAGCAGCCCGGGAGAACCATACAATGAGCAGTTCTTC. This sequence encodes CASSPGEPYNEQFF.

For the CDR3, the DNA is TGTGCCAGCTCACCACAAGGACAGGCCGTTGGCAATCAGCCCCAGCATTTT. This sequence encodes CASSPQGQAVGNQPQHF. This chain joins TRBV18 and TRBJ1-5, with TRBD1 identical over 7 bases. CDR1 KGHSH and CDR2 LQKENI come from the germline V gene. The CDR3 loop spans 17 amino acids. The junction had 8 bases not matched to a gene; V was cut back by 1 base and J by 2 bases.

The rearrangement joins TRBV5-4 to TRBJ2-7, with 14 bases that match TRBD2. Germline values: CDR1 SGHNT, CDR2 YYREEE (reference sequence). The CDR3 runs 16 residues. The V and J ends lost 1 base and 5 bases, in that order; junction bases with no gene match: 5. Here the CDR3 reads CASSLRLAGGPHEQYV. The CDR3 region has the DNA TGTGCCAGCAGCTTGAGACTAGCGGGGGGGCCCCACGAGCAGTACGTC.